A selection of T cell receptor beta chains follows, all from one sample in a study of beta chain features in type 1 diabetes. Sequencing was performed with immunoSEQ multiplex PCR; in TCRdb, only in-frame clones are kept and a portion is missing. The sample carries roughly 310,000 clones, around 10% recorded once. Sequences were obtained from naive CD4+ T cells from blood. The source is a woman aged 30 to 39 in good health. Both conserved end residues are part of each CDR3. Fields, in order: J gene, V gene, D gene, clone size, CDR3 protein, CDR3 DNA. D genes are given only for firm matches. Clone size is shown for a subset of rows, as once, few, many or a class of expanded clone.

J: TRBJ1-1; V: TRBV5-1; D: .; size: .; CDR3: CASSWGDHTEAFF; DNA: TGCGCCAGCAGCTGGGGGGACCACACTGAAGCTTTCTTT
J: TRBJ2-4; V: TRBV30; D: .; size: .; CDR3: CASDSLVAKNIQYF; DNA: TGTGCCTCTGACAGCCTGGTAGCCAAAAACATTCAGTACTTC
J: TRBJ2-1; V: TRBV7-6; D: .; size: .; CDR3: CASSLSANSNEQFF; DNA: TGTGCCAGCAGCTTAAGTGCGAACTCAAATGAGCAGTTCTTC
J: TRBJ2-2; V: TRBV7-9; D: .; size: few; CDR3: CASRPTGPGELFF; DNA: TGTGCCAGCAGGCCTACAGGGCCCGGGGAGCTGTTTTTT
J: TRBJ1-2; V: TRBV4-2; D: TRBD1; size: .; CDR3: CASSQDMRQGLSRSGYTF; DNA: TGTGCCAGCAGCCAAGATATGAGACAGGGCCTCTCTAGGTCTGGCTACACCTTC
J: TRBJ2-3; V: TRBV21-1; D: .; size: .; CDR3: CASSTLSREFADTQYF; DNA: TGTGCCAGCAGCACCCTCTCGCGGGAGTTCGCAGATACGCAGTATTTT
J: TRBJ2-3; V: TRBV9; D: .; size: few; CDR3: CASSPILADTQYF; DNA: TGTGCCAGCAGCCCTATCTTAGCAGATACGCAGTATTTT
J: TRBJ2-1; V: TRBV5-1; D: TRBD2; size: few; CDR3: CASSLVGLVYEQFF; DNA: TGCGCCAGCAGCTTGGTTGGACTAGTCTATGAGCAGTTCTTC
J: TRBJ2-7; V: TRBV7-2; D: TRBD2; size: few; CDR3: CASSLGLAGVDEQYF; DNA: TGTGCCAGCAGCTTAGGCCTAGCGGGAGTGGACGAGCAGTACTTC
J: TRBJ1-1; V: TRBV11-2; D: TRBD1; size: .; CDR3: CASSSRQGPMNTEAFF; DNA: TGTGCCAGCAGCTCTCGACAGGGTCCAATGAACACTGAAGCTTTCTTT
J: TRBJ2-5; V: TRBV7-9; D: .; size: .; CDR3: CASSGAEKVWTETQYF; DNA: TGTGCCAGCTCTGGGGCGGAGAAGGTTTGGACGGAGACCCAGTACTTC
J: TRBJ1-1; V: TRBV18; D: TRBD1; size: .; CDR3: CASSPLVGTGDTEAFF; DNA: TGTGCCAGCTCACCCCTCGTTGGGACAGGGGACACTGAAGCTTTCTTT
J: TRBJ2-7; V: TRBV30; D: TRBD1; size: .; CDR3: CAWNGQGSSAYEQYF; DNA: TGTGCCTGGAACGGACAGGGTAGTAGCGCCTACGAGCAGTACTTC
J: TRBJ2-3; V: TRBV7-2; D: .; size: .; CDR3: CASSSTSSDTQYF; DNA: TGTGCCAGCAGCTCGACTAGTTCAGATACGCAGTATTTT
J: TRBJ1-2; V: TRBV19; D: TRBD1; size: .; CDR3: CASSTTGQVGGYTF; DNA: TGTGCCAGTAGTACAACAGGACAGGTGGGAGGCTACACCTTC
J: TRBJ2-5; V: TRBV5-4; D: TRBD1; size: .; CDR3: CASSLPTGGQETQYF; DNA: TGTGCCAGCAGCTTGCCGACAGGGGGCCAGGAGACCCAGTACTTC
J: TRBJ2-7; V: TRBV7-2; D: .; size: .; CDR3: CASSLVGTSYEQYF; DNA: TGTGCCAGCAGCTTAGTTGGGACTTCCTACGAGCAGTACTTC
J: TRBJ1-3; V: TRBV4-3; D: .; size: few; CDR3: CASSQEVSSGNTIYF; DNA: TGCGCCAGCAGCCAAGAGGTCAGCTCTGGAAACACCATATATTTT